Below, 21 T cell receptor beta chains from the same sample are listed, as sequenced in a study of OX40 agonist ivuxolimab in advanced cancers. The table came from immunoSEQ multiplex PCR; TCRdb's copy has only in-frame clones and leaves some out. The data hold 55,000 to 65,000 clones, with around 88% observed a single time. Sequenced here: CD4+ or CD8+ T cells sorted from blood, sampled in a trial of the OX40 agonist ivuxolimab. The receptors were gathered from an adult with an advanced solid tumor such as melanoma, head and neck, liver or kidney cancer.

The CDR3 nucleotides are TGTGCCAGCAGTTCACAGGGGGCCTCCTACGAGCAGTACTTC. Translated: CASSSQGASYEQYF. The chain employs TRBV4-2 and TRBJ2-7; 9 bases align to TRBD1. This CDR3 is 14 amino acids long. Trimming removed 6 bases from V and 0 bases from J; junction bases left unmatched: 3. Germline lookup yields CDR1 LGHNA and CDR2 YNFKEQ.

This clone has only one observation. The rearrangement links TRBV7-2 to TRBJ1-6; unclear D gene. Germline lookup yields CDR1 SGHTA and CDR2 FQGNSA. The CDR3 consists of 12 residues. V was clipped by 2 bases and J by 7 bases, with 3 bases between them. The CDR3, as DNA: TGTGCCAGCAGCTTACAGAATTCACCCCTCCACTTT. Its protein is CASSLQNSPLHF.

In this sample, this clone turned up once. The chain joins TRBV6-1 to TRBJ2-7; possibly TRBD1 or TRBD2 for D (5 bases each). Germline lookup yields CDR1 MNHNS and CDR2 SASEGT. Deletions cut 7 bases from V and 2 bases from J, with 12 bases between. The CDR3 sequence is 13 residues long. CDR3 region: CASNGGATYEQYF. CDR3 coding DNA: TGTGCCAGCAATGGGGGAGCAACCTACGAGCAGTACTTC.

J is TRBJ1-4 and V is TRBV14, with D unresolved. The V and J ends lost 4 bases and 0 bases respectively, with 12 bases between them. CDR3 length: 16 amino acids. Germline V gives CDR1 SGHDN, CDR2 FVKESK. The CDR3 bases are TGTGCCAGCAGCCCCTTGGTGGGTCCAACTAATGAAAAACTGTTTTTT. Translated, it gives CASSPLVGPTNEKLFF.

This chain uses TRBV9 with TRBJ2-7; 10 bases align to TRBD2. CDR1 is SGDLS and CDR2 is YYNGEE in the germline V gene. Trimming removed 0 bases from V and 5 bases from J; junction bases left unmatched: 8. This CDR3 is 16 amino acids long. The CDR3 DNA follows: TGTGCCAGCAGCGTAGGGTCTAGCGGGAGTATCAACGAGCAGTACTTC. Amino acid sequence: CASSVGSSGSINEQYF.

The rearrangement links TRBV5-1 to TRBJ1-4; perhaps TRBD1 as D (5 bases). CDR3 length equals 16 residues. Germline CDR1 reads SGHRS; CDR2 reads YFSETQ. V was pared by 0 bases and J by 0 bases, with 9 bases between. The chain's CDR3 is CASSLGQISTNEKLFF. The CDR3 DNA follows: TGCGCCAGCAGCTTGGGACAGATCTCAACTAATGAAAAACTGTTTTTT.

The chain joins TRBV30 to TRBJ2-5; 8 nucleotides match TRBD1. The CDR3 totals 13 residues. V lost 0 bases, J lost 7 bases, and 4 bases stayed unmatched. The V gene's germline CDR1 is GTSNPN and CDR2 SVGIG (reference sequence). In DNA, the CDR3 is TGTGCCTGGAGTGTAAGCCAGGGGGCGACCCAGTACTTC. This translates into CAWSVSQGATQYF.

The chain combines TRBV7-3 with TRBJ1-6; D ambiguous. V lost 3 bases and J lost 10, with 10 bases in between. The CDR3 runs 13 residues. Germline V CDR1 and CDR2: SGHTA, FQGTGA. The CDR3 DNA follows: TGTGCCAGCAGCTTCCGGGGTGACTCACCCCTCCACTTT. Protein sequence: CASSFRGDSPLHF.

V is TRBV5-5 and J is TRBJ2-2; tentatively, D is TRBD2 (6 bases). Germline V lookup: CDR1 SGHKS, CDR2 YYEKEE (reference sequence). This CDR3 contains 16 residues. With 4 bases removed from V and 4 bases from J, the gap between germline ends came to 17 bases. The CDR3 bases are TGTGCCAGCAGCACGACTCCGGGACTCCGCACCGGGGAGCTGTTTTTT. Translating it yields CASSTTPGLRTGELFF.

This rearrangement joins TRBV7-9 to TRBJ2-5; D is undetermined. The CDR3 consists of 14 residues. The germline V gene encodes CDR1 SEHNR and CDR2 FQNEAQ (reference sequence). With 3 bases removed from V and 0 bases from J, the gap between germline ends came to 8 bases. In DNA, the CDR3 is TGTGCCAGCAGCTTCGGAGCGTACCAAGAGACCCAGTACTTC. Protein: CASSFGAYQETQYF.

The chain employs TRBV5-4 and TRBJ2-7; D is unresolved. Trimming left V 1 base short and J 6 bases short, with 11 bases between. Germline V lookup: CDR1 SGHNT, CDR2 YYREEE (reference sequence). This CDR3 comprises 13 residues. The CDR3 DNA follows: TGTGCCAGCAGCTTGTCCCCAGTGGGCGAGCAGTACTTC. Translating gives CASSLSPVGEQYF.

The V and J genes are TRBV19 and TRBJ1-2; possible D gene TRBD1, 6 bases. The V gene lost 6 bases and the J gene lost 4 bases, with 15 bases spanning the gap. The germline V gene has CDR1 LNHDA and CDR2 SQIVND (reference sequence). This CDR3 has 14 amino acids. CDR3 DNA: TGTGCCAGTAGGCCTCCAGGGGCCGGCTATGGCTACACCTTC. Its translation is CASRPPGAGYGYTF.

This rearrangement joins TRBV14 to TRBJ2-5, with D perhaps matching TRBD2 (6 bases). The CDR3 totals 14 residues. Germline V CDR1 and CDR2: SGHDN, FVKESK. The V end lost 3 bases, the J end lost 7 bases, and 15 bases lay between the germline ends. CDR3 in DNA: TGTGCCAGCAGCCAGGGAGGTAGCGGAGCGACCCAGTACTTC. Its protein is CASSQGGSGATQYF.

The V call is TRBV19, the J call TRBJ2-1; either TRBD1 or TRBD2 may fit D (6 bases each). The V gene lost 1 base and the J gene lost 8 bases, with 18 bases spanning the gap. The length of the CDR3 is 16 residues. The germline CDR1 and CDR2 sequences are LNHDA and SQIVND (reference sequence). Written as DNA, the CDR3 is TGTGCCAGTAGTATAGTTTCGGGGGTGGGGGGCGATGAGCAGTTCTTC. Residues: CASSIVSGVGGDEQFF.

CDR3 in DNA: TGTGCCAGCAGTACCCGGAGCGGACAGGGGGGAGAGACCCAGTACTTC. It encodes CASSTRSGQGGETQYF. The chain carries TRBV28 and TRBJ2-5; 10 nucleotides match TRBD1. Per the germline V gene, CDR1 is MDHEN and CDR2 is SYDVKM. This CDR3 is built from 16 residues. Trimming cost V 5 bases and J 4 bases; bases outside gene matches: 10. Drawing the rest from reference TRBV28 and TRBJ2-5, the complete variable domain is DVKVTQSSRYLVKRTGEKVFLECVQDMDHENMFWYRQDPGLGLRLIYFSYDVKMKEKGDIPEGYSVSREKKERFSLILESASTNQTSMYLCASSTRSGQGGETQYFGPGTRLLVL.

Only one count was recorded for this clone. The chain is built from TRBV7-2 and TRBJ1-6; D not certain. This CDR3 region has 13 residues. Deletions cut 5 bases from V and 8 bases from J, with 10 bases between. The germline CDR1 and CDR2 sequences are SGHTA and FQGNSA. The CDR3 region is CASSLSGDSPLHF. The CDR3 DNA sequence: TGTGCCAGCAGCCTCTCCGGGGATTCACCCCTCCACTTT.

This clone was recorded only once. V usage is TRBV19 and J usage is TRBJ2-1; 9 nucleotides agree with TRBD2. CDR3 size: 15 residues. Unmatched junction bases numbered 5, after V lost 5 bases and J lost 3 bases. CDR1 and CDR2 from the germline V gene are LNHDA and SQIVND (reference sequence). CDR3 protein: CASSPWTSDYNEQFF. CDR3 coding DNA: TGTGCCAGTAGTCCCTGGACTAGCGACTACAATGAGCAGTTCTTC.

This clone was observed once. The gene calls are TRBV7-9 and TRBJ2-1, with D possibly matching TRBD1 (6 bases). V lost 5 bases, J lost 5 bases, and 16 bases lay in between. This CDR3 has 15 amino acids. Looked up from germline, CDR1 is SEHNR and CDR2 is FQNEAQ (reference sequence). CDR3 loop: CASSQIQQGNNEQFF. The CDR3 nucleotides are TGTGCCAGCAGCCAAATTCAACAGGGTAACAATGAGCAGTTCTTC.

The chain recombines TRBV19 with TRBJ2-6; D is unresolved. Trimming pared 0 bases from V and 0 bases from J, leaving 6 bases between. The CDR3 sequence is 16 residues long. Germline V gene data show CDR1 as LNHDA and CDR2 as SQIVND (reference sequence). The CDR3 DNA reads TGTGCCAGTAGTATAGATGGGCACTCTGGGGCCAACGTCCTGACTTTC. This codes for CASSIDGHSGANVLTF.

This sequence joins TRBV7-9 and TRBJ2-6; TRBD2 aligns across 12 bases. J gave up 2 bases and V 6 bases, and 11 bases lay outside the gene matches. The CDR3 loop spans 19 amino acids. Germline assignment: CDR1 SEHNR and CDR2 FQNEAQ (reference sequence). The CDR3 region is CASSYYAGLAGTGANVLTF. CDR3 in DNA: TGTGCCAGCAGTTATTACGCAGGACTAGCGGGGACTGGGGCCAACGTCCTGACTTTC.

CDR3 protein: CASSLGVRLAKNIQYF. CDR3 coding DNA: TGCGCCAGCAGCTTGGGGGTCAGACTAGCCAAAAACATTCAGTACTTC. This chain connects TRBV5-1 to TRBJ2-4; no reliable D call. V dropped 0 bases and J dropped 0 bases, with 10 bases sitting between them. This CDR3 is built from 16 residues. Per germline, CDR1 SGHRS and CDR2 YFSETQ.